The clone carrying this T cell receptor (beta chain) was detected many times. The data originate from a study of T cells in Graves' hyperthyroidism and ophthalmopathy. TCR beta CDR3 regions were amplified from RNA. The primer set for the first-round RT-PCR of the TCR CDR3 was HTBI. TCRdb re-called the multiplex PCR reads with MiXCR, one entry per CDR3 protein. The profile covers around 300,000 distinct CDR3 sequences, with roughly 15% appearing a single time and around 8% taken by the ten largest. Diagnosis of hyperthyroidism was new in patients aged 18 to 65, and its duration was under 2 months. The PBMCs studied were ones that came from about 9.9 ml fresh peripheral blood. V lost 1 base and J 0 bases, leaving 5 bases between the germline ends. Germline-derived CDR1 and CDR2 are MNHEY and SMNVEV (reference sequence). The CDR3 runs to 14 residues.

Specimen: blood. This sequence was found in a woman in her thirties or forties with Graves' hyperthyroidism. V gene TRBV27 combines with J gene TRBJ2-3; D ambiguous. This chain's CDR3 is CASSLFESTDTQYF. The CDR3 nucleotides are TGTGCCAGCAGTTTATTTGAAAGCACAGATACGCAGTATTTT.